The clone carrying this T cell receptor beta chain has at least ten counts. The antigen is not known. This sample is drawn from a study of CD8+CD57+ T cells in acquired aplastic anemia. Study details: The sorted CD4+ and CD8+ cells yielded an average around 3.2 ug of DNA. As sequenced from healthy donors, CD4+ cells averaged about 9.8 million reads.

Genomic DNA acted as the template from which TCR beta VDJ combination and CDR3 sequence profiling were carried out. Using its own MiXCR run on the reads, TCRdb lists one record per CDR3 protein. The sample lists some 190,000 distinct CDR3 sequences, less than 55% occurring once. V shed 8 bases and J shed 1 base, with 14 bases lying between them. The germline V gene encodes CDR1 ENHRY and CDR2 SYGVKD. The CDR3 spans 14 residues. Study-level points and caveats: Researchers reported that CD8+ Simpson's diversity was not significantly different in patients versus controls. Overlapping CD8+ CDR3 repertoires of patients and controls contained around 31 shared sequences.

This TCR came from a human donor in good health. The J gene is TRBJ1-1, the V gene TRBV10-3; D remains ambiguous. Sequencing was carried out using sorted CD4+, CD8+, or CD8+CD57+ T cells (not recorded which) from PBMCs. CDR3 nucleotide sequence: TGTGCCATCTCTCCCCGGGGAGAGAACACTGAAGCTTTCTTT. This codes for CAISPRGENTEAFF.